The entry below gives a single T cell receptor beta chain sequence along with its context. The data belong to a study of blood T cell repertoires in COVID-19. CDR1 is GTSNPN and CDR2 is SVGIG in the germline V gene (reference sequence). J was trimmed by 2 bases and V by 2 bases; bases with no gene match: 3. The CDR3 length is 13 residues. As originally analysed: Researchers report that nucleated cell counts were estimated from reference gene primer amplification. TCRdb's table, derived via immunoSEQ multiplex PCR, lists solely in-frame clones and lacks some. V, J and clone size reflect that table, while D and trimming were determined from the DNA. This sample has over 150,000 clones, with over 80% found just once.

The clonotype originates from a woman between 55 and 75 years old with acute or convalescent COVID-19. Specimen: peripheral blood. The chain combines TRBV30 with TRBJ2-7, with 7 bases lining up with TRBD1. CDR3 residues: CAWSTGVAYEQYF. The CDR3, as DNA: TGTGCCTGGAGTACAGGGGTGGCCTACGAGCAGTACTTC.